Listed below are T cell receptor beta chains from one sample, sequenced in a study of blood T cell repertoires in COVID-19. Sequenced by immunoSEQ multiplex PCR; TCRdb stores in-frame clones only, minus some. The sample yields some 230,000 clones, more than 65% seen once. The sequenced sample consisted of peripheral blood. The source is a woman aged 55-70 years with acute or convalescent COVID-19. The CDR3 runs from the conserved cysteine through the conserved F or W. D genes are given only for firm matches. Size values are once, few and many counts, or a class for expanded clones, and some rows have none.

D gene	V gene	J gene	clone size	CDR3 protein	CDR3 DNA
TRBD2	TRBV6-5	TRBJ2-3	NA	CASRASGGRTDTQYF	TGTGCCAGCAGAGCTAGCGGGGGGCGTACAGATACGCAGTATTTT
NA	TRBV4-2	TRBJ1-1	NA	CASGGSATEAFF	TGTGCCAGCGGGGGGTCTGCCACTGAAGCTTTCTTT
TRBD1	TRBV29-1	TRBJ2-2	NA	CSVVDRGLGERTGELFF	TGCAGCGTTGTGGACAGGGGGCTAGGTGAAAGGACCGGGGAGCTGTTTTTT
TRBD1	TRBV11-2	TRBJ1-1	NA	CASSFGPGGSEAFF	TGTGCCAGCAGCTTCGGTCCAGGGGGATCCGAAGCTTTCTTT
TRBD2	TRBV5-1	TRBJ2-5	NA	CASSWGGQQETQYF	TGCGCCAGCAGCTGGGGAGGGCAGCAAGAGACCCAGTACTTC
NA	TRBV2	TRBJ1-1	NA	CASSERCSGGGCTEAFF	TGTGCCAGCAGTGAAAGGTGTAGTGGGGGAGGGTGCACTGAAGCTTTCTTT
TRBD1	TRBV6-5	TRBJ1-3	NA	CTSRSGTGGNTIYF	TGTACCAGCAGGTCAGGGACAGGGGGAAACACCATATATTTT
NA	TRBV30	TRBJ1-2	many	CASRTRGRNYGYTF	TGTGCCTCCCGGACCAGAGGGCGGAACTATGGCTACACCTTC
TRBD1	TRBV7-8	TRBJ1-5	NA	CASSKGTDQPQHF	TGTGCCAGCAGCAAGGGGACAGATCAGCCCCAGCATTTT
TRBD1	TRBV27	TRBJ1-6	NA	CASSRQGSSPLHF	TGTGCCAGCAGCCGACAGGGAAGCTCACCCCTCCACTTT
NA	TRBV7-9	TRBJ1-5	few	CASSKGGSNQPQHF	TGTGCCAGCAGCAAGGGGGGGAGCAATCAGCCCCAGCATTTT
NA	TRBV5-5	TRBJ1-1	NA	CASSPGGGTEAFF	TGTGCCAGCAGCCCCGGGGGAGGAACTGAAGCTTTCTTT
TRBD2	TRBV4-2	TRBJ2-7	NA	CASSQETGRNEQYF	TGTGCCAGCAGCCAAGAAACCGGGAGGAACGAGCAGTACTTC
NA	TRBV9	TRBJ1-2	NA	CAIIFGGGAHYGYTF	TGTGCCATCATCTTTGGGGGAGGGGCTCATTATGGCTACACCTTC
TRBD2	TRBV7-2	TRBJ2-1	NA	CASTFRLAGASSYNEQFF	TGTGCCAGCACCTTTAGGCTAGCGGGGGCTAGCTCCTACAATGAGCAGTTCTTC
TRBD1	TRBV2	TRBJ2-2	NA	CASSRDRNTGELFF	TGTGCCAGCAGTCGGGACAGAAACACCGGGGAGCTGTTTTTT
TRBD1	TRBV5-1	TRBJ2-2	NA	CASSNRDRANTGELFF	TGCGCCAGCAGCAACCGGGACAGAGCGAACACCGGGGAGCTGTTTTTT
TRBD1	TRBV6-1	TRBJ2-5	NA	CASSESGQGAGETQYF	TGTGCCAGCAGTGAATCCGGACAGGGGGCAGGGGAGACCCAGTACTTC
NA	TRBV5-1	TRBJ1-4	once	CASSLNRNEKLFF	TGCGCCAGCAGCTTGAACAGAAATGAAAAACTGTTTTTT
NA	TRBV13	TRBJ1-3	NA	CASSLSGTPGNTIYF	TGTGCCAGCAGCTTATCGGGTACCCCTGGAAACACCATATATTTT
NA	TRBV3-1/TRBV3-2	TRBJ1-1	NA	CASSQAGRNTEAFF	TGTGCCAGCAGCCAAGCAGGGCGTAACACTGAAGCTTTCTTT
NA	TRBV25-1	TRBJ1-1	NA	CASSVSGTPFEAFF	TGTGCCAGCAGCGTCTCCGGGACACCATTTGAAGCTTTCTTT
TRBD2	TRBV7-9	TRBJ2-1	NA	CASSPLAGGMAEQFF	TGTGCCAGCAGCCCACTAGCGGGGGGGATGGCGGAGCAGTTCTTC
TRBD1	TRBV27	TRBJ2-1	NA	CASSADRAVEQFF	TGTGCCAGCAGTGCGGACAGGGCAGTTGAGCAGTTCTTC
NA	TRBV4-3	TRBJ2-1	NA	CASSVVAGGSSYNEQFF	TGCGCCAGCTCCGTCGTAGCAGGGGGGAGCTCCTACAATGAGCAGTTCTTC
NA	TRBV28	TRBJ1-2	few	CASTPLHSTGVYGYTF	TGTGCCAGCACCCCTCTACACTCAACCGGGGTTTATGGCTACACCTTC
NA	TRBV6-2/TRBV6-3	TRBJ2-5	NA	CASSYPYETQYF	TGTGCCAGCAGTTACCCTTATGAGACCCAGTACTTC
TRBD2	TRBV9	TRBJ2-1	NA	CASSVTSGNNEQFF	TGTGCCAGCAGCGTGACTAGCGGAAACAATGAGCAGTTCTTC
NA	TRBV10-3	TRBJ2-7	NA	CAIRTVTSYEQYF	TGTGCCATCAGGACAGTGACCTCCTACGAGCAGTACTTC
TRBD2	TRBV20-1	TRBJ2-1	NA	CSASREGEQFF	TGCAGTGCGTCAAGGGAGGGCGAGCAGTTCTTC
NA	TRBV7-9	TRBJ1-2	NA	CASSPHRVYGYTF	TGTGCCAGCAGCCCCCACAGGGTGTACGGCTACACCTTC
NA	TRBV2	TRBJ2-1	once	CASKEGRQFF	TGTGCCAGCAAAGAGGGCCGGCAGTTCTTC
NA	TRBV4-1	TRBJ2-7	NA	CASSQDPGRSYEQYF	TGCGCCAGCAGCCAAGACCCGGGTCGCTCCTACGAGCAGTACTTC
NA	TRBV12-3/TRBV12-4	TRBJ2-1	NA	CASSRRQGQFF	TGTGCCAGCAGCCGGCGGCAAGGGCAGTTCTTC
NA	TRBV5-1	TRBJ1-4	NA	CASSLRPGGSEKLFF	TGCGCCAGCAGCTTAAGACCCGGCGGGAGTGAAAAACTGTTTTTT
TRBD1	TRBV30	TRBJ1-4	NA	CAWTFGGTGEKLFF	TGTGCCTGGACCTTCGGAGGGACAGGGGAAAAACTGTTTTTT
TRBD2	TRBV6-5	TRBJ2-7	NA	CASSPLQRGGYEQYF	TGTGCCAGCAGTCCCCTCCAGCGGGGGGGTTACGAGCAGTACTTC
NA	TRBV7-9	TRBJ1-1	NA	CASSSSWGELNTEAFF	TGTGCCAGCAGCTCCTCGTGGGGAGAACTGAACACTGAAGCTTTCTTT
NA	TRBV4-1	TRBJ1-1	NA	CASSPAGRGTEAFF	TGCGCCAGCAGCCCAGCAGGGAGGGGAACTGAAGCTTTCTTT
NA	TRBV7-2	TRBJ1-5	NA	CASSLAEGAHQPQHF	TGTGCCAGCAGCTTAGCGGAGGGAGCGCATCAGCCCCAGCATTTT
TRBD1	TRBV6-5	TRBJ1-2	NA	CASSLDRLSYGYTF	TGTGCCAGCAGCCTGGACAGGCTTAGCTATGGCTACACCTTC
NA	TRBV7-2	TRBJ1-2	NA	CASSRHPTDLKGYTF	TGTGCCAGCAGCCGTCATCCGACAGATCTTAAAGGCTACACCTTC
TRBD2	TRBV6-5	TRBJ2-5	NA	CASSAGLAVKTQYF	TGTGCCAGCAGCGCGGGACTAGCGGTGAAGACCCAGTACTTC
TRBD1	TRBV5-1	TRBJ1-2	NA	CASSSRGQGSGYTF	TGCGCCAGCAGCTCTAGGGGACAGGGTTCCGGCTACACCTTC
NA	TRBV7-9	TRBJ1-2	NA	CASSLAPGTSYGYTF	TGTGCCAGCAGCTTAGCCCCGGGTACGTCCTATGGCTACACCTTC
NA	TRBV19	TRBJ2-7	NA	CASSRGQISNYEQYF	TGTGCCAGTAGTCGAGGACAGATTAGTAACTACGAGCAGTACTTC
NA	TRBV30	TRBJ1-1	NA	CAWSGDSNTEAFF	TGTGCCTGGAGTGGTGACTCGAACACTGAAGCTTTCTTT
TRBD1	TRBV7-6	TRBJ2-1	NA	CASSLGGQGSNEQFF	TGTGCCAGCAGCTTAGGTGGACAGGGGAGCAATGAGCAGTTCTTC